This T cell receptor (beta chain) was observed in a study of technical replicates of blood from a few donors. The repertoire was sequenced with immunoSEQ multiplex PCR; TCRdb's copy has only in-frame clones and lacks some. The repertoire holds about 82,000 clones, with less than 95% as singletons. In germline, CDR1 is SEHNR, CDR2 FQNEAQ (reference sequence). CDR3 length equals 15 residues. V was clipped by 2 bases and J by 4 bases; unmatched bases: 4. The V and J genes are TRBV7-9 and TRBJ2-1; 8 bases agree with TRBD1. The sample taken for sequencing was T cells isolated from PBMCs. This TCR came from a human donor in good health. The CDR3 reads CASSLWTGPYNEQFF. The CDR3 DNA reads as TGTGCCAGCAGCTTATGGACAGGGCCGTACAATGAGCAGTTCTTC.